Listed below are T cell receptor beta chains from one sample, sequenced in a study of blood T cell repertoires in COVID-19. This table comes from immunoSEQ multiplex PCR, and its TCRdb copy is limited to in-frame clones, with some not included. Of 130,000 to 150,000 clones in the sample, approximately 90% are singletons; the top ten hold about 1.2%. The sequenced sample was PBMCs or T cells enriched from blood (not recorded which). The receptor source for this set is a woman aged 25-40 years with acute COVID-19. Each CDR3 is given with its conserved first and last residue.

j_gene: TRBJ2-2
v_gene: TRBV6-6
CDR3aa: CASSNDWTNTGELFF

j_gene: TRBJ2-2
v_gene: TRBV10-3
CDR3aa: CASHTLAGRGTGELFF

j_gene: TRBJ1-4
v_gene: TRBV6-6
CDR3aa: CASSLQAIGEKLFF

j_gene: TRBJ2-7
v_gene: TRBV28
CDR3aa: CASSTTGSSSYEQYF

j_gene: TRBJ2-1
v_gene: TRBV5-1
CDR3aa: CASTISGTSGYNEQFF

j_gene: TRBJ1-1
v_gene: TRBV18
CDR3aa: CASSPPVRGNTEAFF

j_gene: TRBJ1-2
v_gene: TRBV10-3
CDR3aa: CAISEEASLGYTF

j_gene: TRBJ2-1
v_gene: TRBV7-2
CDR3aa: CASSLTGLAGGTNYNEQFF

j_gene: TRBJ2-3
v_gene: TRBV7-2
CDR3aa: CASSSGTSGIGTDTQYF

j_gene: TRBJ1-1
v_gene: TRBV29-1
CDR3aa: CSGIQGGTEAFF

j_gene: TRBJ2-5
v_gene: TRBV9
CDR3aa: CASSWGQQETQYF

j_gene: TRBJ1-1
v_gene: TRBV27
CDR3aa: CASSRGGMNTEAFF

j_gene: TRBJ2-5
v_gene: TRBV25-1
CDR3aa: CASSRASGTMGQETQYF

j_gene: TRBJ1-1
v_gene: TRBV30
CDR3aa: CAWMGQGWTEAFF

j_gene: TRBJ2-7
v_gene: TRBV29-1
CDR3aa: CSVSQGMIYYEQYF

j_gene: TRBJ2-1
v_gene: TRBV25-1
CDR3aa: CASNPGSAYNEQFF